These 12 T cell receptor beta chains came from one sample sequenced in a study of blood T cell repertoires in COVID-19. The repertoire was sequenced with immunoSEQ multiplex PCR; TCRdb's copy has only in-frame clones and lacks some. This table has approximately 110,000 clones, 75% to 90% appearing once. Material: peripheral blood. These receptors came from a human donor in a cohort sampled during active COVID-19.

This clone has only a few counts. J is TRBJ2-7 and V is TRBV7-2; 10 bases match TRBD2. The trim removed 6 bases at V and 3 bases at J, leaving 17 bases unmatched. CDR1 and CDR2 from the germline V gene are SGHTA and FQGNSA. This CDR3 comprises 18 residues. CDR3 DNA: TGTGCCAGCAGTCTCAGCGGGGGGGCGACTAGACTAGGCTACGAGCAGTACTTC. Protein: CASSLSGGATRLGYEQYF.

The chain uses TRBV12-1 and TRBJ1-5; TRBD1 is the table's D call and was not checked against the DNA. TRBV12-1 is shown as a pseudogene. This CDR3 is built from 15 residues. The CDR3 sequence: CASSPRGRGNQPQHF. CDR3 bases: TGTGCCAGCAGCCCCAGGGGCAGGGGTAATCAGCCCCAGCATTTT.

V is TRBV29-1 and J is TRBJ1-2, with D possibly TRBD1 on 6 matching bases. Trimming removed 7 bases from V and 3 bases from J, with 12 bases in between. There are 12 residues in the CDR3. Per the germline V gene, CDR1 is SQVTM and CDR2 is ANQGSEA. CDR3 sequence reads: CSAVQGDYGYTF. CDR3 sequence (DNA): TGCAGCGCCGTACAGGGTGACTATGGCTACACCTTC. Full variable domain (outside the CDR3, taken from reference TRBV29-1 and TRBJ1-2): SAVISQKPSRDICQRGTSLTIQCQVDSQVTMMFWYRQQPGQSLTLIATANQGSEATYESGFVIDKFPISRPNLTFSTLTVSNMSPEDSSIYLCSAVQGDYGYTFGSGTRLTVV.

This clone was counted a single time. The chain carries TRBV5-1 and TRBJ2-1; 13 bases align to TRBD2. Germline V gene sequence: CDR1 SGHRS, CDR2 YFSETQ. This CDR3 is built from 15 residues. The J segment lost 4 bases and the V segment lost 3 bases, leaving 1 base of the junction unmatched. This CDR3 is CASSSGLAGYNEQFF. Written as DNA, the CDR3 is TGCGCCAGCAGCTCGGGACTAGCGGGGTACAATGAGCAGTTCTTC.

The rearrangement uses TRBV7-8 and TRBJ1-2; 8 bases align to TRBD1. CDR1 and CDR2 from the germline V gene are SGHVS and FQNEAQ. V was clipped by 0 bases and J by 4 bases; unmatched bases: 1. The CDR3 is 14 amino acids. CDR3 sequence (DNA): TGTGCCAGCAGCTTAGCCGGGACAGGCTATGGCTACACCTTC. Amino acids: CASSLAGTGYGYTF.

This clone was detected a few times. The chain combines TRBV6-5 with TRBJ1-5; D unresolved. The V end was cut by 0 bases, the J end by 2 bases, with 8 bases between. The germline V gene has CDR1 MNHEY and CDR2 SVGAGI. The CDR3 contains 15 residues. The CDR3: CASSYSSGGNQPQHF. CDR3 coding DNA: TGTGCCAGCAGTTACTCGAGCGGGGGCAATCAGCCCCAGCATTTT.

V usage is TRBV19 and J usage is TRBJ1-2; D is ambiguous. The germline gives CDR1 LNHDA, CDR2 SQIVND (reference sequence). There are 13 residues in the CDR3. V gave up 0 bases and J gave up 5 bases, with 7 bases separating them. CDR3 in amino acids: CASSIDRFYGYTF. The CDR3 DNA sequence: TGTGCCAGTAGTATAGACAGGTTTTATGGCTACACCTTC.

The chain links TRBV4-2 to TRBJ1-3; D not certain. The ends were cut back, 3 bases at V and 0 bases at J, with 9 bases in the middle. CDR1 LGHNA and CDR2 YNFKEQ come from the germline V gene. The CDR3 loop spans 15 amino acids. Here the CDR3 reads CASSHLFDSGNTIYF. The DNA of the CDR3 is TGTGCCAGCAGCCATCTATTTGACTCTGGAAACACCATATATTTT.

The chain uses TRBV5-4 and TRBJ2-1; 7 nucleotides agree with TRBD1. Germline V gene sequence: CDR1 SGHNT, CDR2 YYREEE (reference sequence). The CDR3 spans 15 residues. V dropped 2 bases and J dropped 8; count of bases not matched to a gene: 10. CDR3 bases: TGTGCCAGCAGCTTAAAGGGACAGTCATGGGATGAGCAGTTCTTC. As protein: CASSLKGQSWDEQFF.

Here the CDR3 DNA reads TGTGCCAGCAGTTTATCGTGGCAGGGGGCGGGTTGGACACCCCTCCACTTT. Translated: CASSLSWQGAGWTPLHF. This chain connects TRBV27 to TRBJ1-6; 8 positions match TRBD1. V lost 0 bases and J lost 11; bases outside the gene matches: 12. CDR1 is MNHEY, CDR2 SMNVEV, per germline (reference sequence). This CDR3 is built from 17 residues.

The table lists this clone with a few counts. The rearrangement links TRBV28 to TRBJ2-3, with a possible D match to TRBD1 (6 bases). The CDR3 contains 13 residues. Germline V lookup: CDR1 MDHEN, CDR2 SYDVKM. Between the trimmed V and J ends, which lost 3 bases and 5 bases, there was a span of 9 bases. The CDR3 reads CASSLLQGDTQYF. The CDR3 DNA follows: TGTGCCAGCAGTTTGTTACAGGGAGATACGCAGTATTTT.

The chain combines TRBV6-5 with TRBJ1-1; TRBD1 agrees at 7 bases. The CDR3 totals 11 residues. With 8 bases clipped from V and 12 bases from J, the junction kept 9 bases outside the gene matches. Germline assignment: CDR1 MNHEY and CDR2 SVGAGI. DNA of the CDR3: TGTGCCAGCGGAAGACAGGGTGGAACTTTCTTT. Translated, it gives CASGRQGGTFF.